These 27 T cell receptor beta chains originate from one sample sequenced in a study of OX40 agonist ivuxolimab in advanced cancers. Sequenced by immunoSEQ multiplex PCR; TCRdb stores in-frame clones only, minus some. The table records about 66,000 clones, 70% to 80% of them present only once. This specimen was CD4+ or CD8+ T cells sorted from blood, taken in a trial of the OX40 agonist ivuxolimab. The receptor set was obtained from an adult with an advanced solid tumor such as melanoma, head and neck, liver or kidney cancer.

The chain links TRBV11-2 to TRBJ2-7; D is unresolved. V gave up 1 base and J gave up 6 bases, with 13 bases separating them. This CDR3 comprises 14 residues. Germline lookup yields CDR1 SGHAT and CDR2 FQNNGV. The CDR3 sequence is CASSLVPGFGEQYF. CDR3 in DNA: TGTGCCAGCAGCTTAGTCCCCGGGTTCGGCGAGCAGTACTTC.

The gene calls are TRBV10-1 and TRBJ2-3; D is uncertain. Germline values: CDR1 WNHNN, CDR2 SYGVQD (reference sequence). V was shortened by 3 bases and J by 2 bases, with 15 bases between the two germline ends. This CDR3 spans 16 amino acids. DNA for the CDR3: TGCGCCAGCAGTGAATATAGGTTACTTTCCACAGATACGCAGTATTTT. This codes for CASSEYRLLSTDTQYF.

The rearrangement uses TRBV6-1 and TRBJ1-1; the D is unclear. Germline assignment: CDR1 MNHNS and CDR2 SASEGT. Trimming cost V 2 bases and J 2 bases, with 18 bases left between them. CDR3 size: 17 residues. As DNA, the CDR3 is TGTGCCAGCAGTGAAACTATGATGGGCGGTGCAAACACTGAAGCTTTCTTT. It specifies CASSETMMGGANTEAFF.

The rearrangement joins TRBV5-8 to TRBJ1-1, with D uncertain. Germline-derived CDR1 and CDR2 are SGHTS and YDEGEE. The CDR3 length is 11 residues. V dropped 4 bases and J dropped 11 bases, with 12 bases sitting between them. In DNA, the CDR3 is TGTGCCAGCAGCCCGAGGCCCCGGGCTTTCTTT. Translation gives CASSPRPRAFF.

V and J are TRBV6-1 and TRBJ2-1; 8 bases agree with TRBD1. Trimming removed 2 bases from V and 4 bases from J; junction bases left unmatched: 4. There are 15 residues in the CDR3. Germline V gene lookup returns CDR1 MNHNS and CDR2 SASEGT. In DNA form, the CDR3 reads TGTGCCAGCAGTGAAAGACAGGGGACTTACAATGAGCAGTTCTTC. It encodes CASSERQGTYNEQFF.

The V and J genes are TRBV19 and TRBJ2-7; D remains unclear. CDR1 LNHDA and CDR2 SQIVND come from the germline V gene (reference sequence). V gave up 9 bases and J gave up 2 bases, with 14 bases separating them. The CDR3 sequence is 13 residues long. The CDR3 loop is CASRLDHTYEQYF. The CDR3 region has the DNA TGTGCCAGCAGACTGGACCATACCTACGAGCAGTACTTC.

The chain joins TRBV7-8 to TRBJ2-1; weak D call: TRBD2 (5 bases). The length of the CDR3 is 13 residues. V dropped 1 base and J dropped 10 bases, with 11 bases sitting between them. Germline CDR1 and CDR2: SGHVS and FQNEAQ. The CDR3 nucleotides read TGTGCCAGCAGCTTAGACAGCGGTCTGGAGCAGTTCTTC. This translates into CASSLDSGLEQFF. Complete variable domain (other parts from reference TRBV7-8 and TRBJ2-1): GAGVSQSPRYKVAKRGQDVALRCDPISGHVSLFWYQQALGQGPEFLTYFQNEAQLDKSGLPSDRFFAERPEGSVSTLKIQRTQQEDSAVYLCASSLDSGLEQFFGPGTRLTVL.

The chain's CDR3 is CASSPLPGGDTGELFF. CDR3 nucleotides: TGTGCCAGCAGCCCCCTACCGGGGGGGGACACCGGGGAGCTGTTTTTT. The chain has TRBV7-8 and TRBJ2-2, with TRBD2 identical over 8 bases. Trimming removed 5 bases from V and 3 bases from J; junction bases left unmatched: 8. Germline values: CDR1 SGHVS, CDR2 FQNEAQ. CDR3 length: 16 residues. The full variable domain, in which reference TRBV7-8 and TRBJ2-2 provide the parts outside the CDR3, is GAGVSQSPRYKVAKRGQDVALRCDPISGHVSLFWYQQALGQGPEFLTYFQNEAQLDKSGLPSDRFFAERPEGSVSTLKIQRTQQEDSAVYLCASSPLPGGDTGELFFGEGSRLTVL.

The chain employs TRBV5-1 and TRBJ1-1; 7 bases fit TRBD1. The germline CDR1 and CDR2 sequences are SGHRS and YFSETQ. The CDR3 runs to 15 residues. J lost 1 base, V lost 4 bases, and 7 bases had no gene match. The CDR3 coding sequence is TGCGCCAGCAGCCAAGACAGGGTAGGGAACACTGAAGCTTTCTTT. It is translated as CASSQDRVGNTEAFF.

The chain is built from TRBV27 and TRBJ2-2; D remains unclear. CDR3 length: 13 residues. Per germline, CDR1 MNHEY and CDR2 SMNVEV (reference sequence). The V and J ends lost 2 bases and 6 bases respectively, with 7 bases between them. Written as DNA, the CDR3 is TGTGCCAGCAGTTTAACCAGGTCCGGGGAGCTGTTTTTT. Protein sequence: CASSLTRSGELFF.

The V and J genes are TRBV5-4 and TRBJ2-3; 7 bases fit TRBD2. The V gene's germline CDR1 is SGHNT and CDR2 YYREEE (reference sequence). The CDR3 sequence is 15 residues long. V shed 1 base, J shed 0 bases, and the junction held 2 bases outside the gene matches. The CDR3 nucleotides are TGTGCCAGCAGCTTGAGTAGCGGGAGCACAGATACGCAGTATTTT. Translation: CASSLSSGSTDTQYF.

The chain carries TRBV27 and TRBJ1-1, with D possibly being TRBD1 (6 bases). The germline CDR1 and CDR2 sequences are MNHEY and SMNVEV (reference sequence). V was clipped by 7 bases and J by 1 base, with 16 bases between them. CDR3 size: 15 residues. The CDR3 sequence is CASTPRGARNTEAFF. The CDR3 nucleotides read TGTGCCAGCACCCCGAGGGGGGCGAGGAACACTGAAGCTTTCTTT.

V gene TRBV5-1 combines with J gene TRBJ2-7, with 9 bases matching TRBD2. The CDR3 length is 15 residues. Germline assignment: CDR1 SGHRS and CDR2 YFSETQ. Unmatched junction bases numbered 4, after V lost 0 bases and J lost 3 bases. As DNA, the CDR3 is TGCGCCAGCAGCTTGGTTCCTAGCGGGAACTACGAGCAGTACTTC. It translates to CASSLVPSGNYEQYF.

The rearrangement uses TRBV5-1 and TRBJ2-4, with D uncertain. This CDR3 region has 15 residues. Germline CDR1 is SGHRS and CDR2 is YFSETQ. V was trimmed by 4 bases and J by 2 bases, leaving 13 bases between them. DNA of the CDR3: TGCGCCAGCAGCCAGAGGACGGATTCCAAAAACATTCAGTACTTC. Translation: CASSQRTDSKNIQYF.

The rearrangement links TRBV7-3 to TRBJ2-3; 14 nucleotides match TRBD2. Per germline, CDR1 SGHTA and CDR2 FQGTGA. With V trimmed by 0 bases and J by 2 bases, 7 bases remained unmatched. This CDR3 has 19 amino acids. This CDR3 reads CASSLTSGLAGGNTDTQYF. For the CDR3, the DNA is TGTGCCAGCAGCTTAACCTCCGGACTAGCGGGAGGAAACACAGATACGCAGTATTTT. Based on the CDR3 plus reference TRBV7-3 and TRBJ2-3, the full variable domain is GAGVSQTPSNKVTEKGKYVELRCDPISGHTALYWYRQSLGQGPEFLIYFQGTGAADDSGLPNDRFFAVRPEGSVSTLKIQRTERGDSAVYLCASSLTSGLAGGNTDTQYFGPGTRLTVL.

This chain links TRBV9 with TRBJ1-2; D is possibly TRBD1 (6 bases). This CDR3 contains 15 residues. Looked up from germline, CDR1 is SGDLS and CDR2 is YYNGEE. With 3 bases removed from V and 4 bases from J, the gap between germline ends came to 16 bases. CDR3 amino acids: CASSGWDNPAYGYTF. The CDR3 DNA follows: TGTGCCAGCAGCGGTTGGGACAACCCCGCCTATGGCTACACCTTC.

CDR3 coding DNA: TGTGCCACCATTAGAGATTCTGGGGCCAACGTCCTGACTTTC. Protein sequence: CATIRDSGANVLTF. The rearrangement uses TRBV2 and TRBJ2-6; the D is unclear. Germline CDR1 reads SNHLY; CDR2 reads FYNNEI. The V gene lost 10 bases and the J gene lost 1 base, with 11 bases spanning the gap. The CDR3 consists of 14 residues.

This rearrangement joins TRBV4-1 to TRBJ2-3, with D unresolved. Looked up from germline, CDR1 is MGHRA and CDR2 is YSYEKL. This CDR3 comprises 14 residues. V was pared by 1 base and J by 4 bases, with 9 bases between. The CDR3: CASSQVVFPDTQYF. The CDR3 coding sequence is TGCGCCAGCAGCCAAGTTGTTTTCCCAGATACGCAGTATTTT.

The chain combines TRBV5-1 with TRBJ2-1, with 8 positions matching TRBD1. The CDR3 runs 14 residues. CDR1 and CDR2 from the germline V gene are SGHRS and YFSETQ. V was clipped by 7 bases and J by 8 bases; unmatched bases: 11. The CDR3 DNA reads TGCGCCAGCTCACAACAGGGGGTTGGAGATGAGCAGTTCTTC. The encoded protein is CASSQQGVGDEQFF.

V is TRBV18 and J is TRBJ1-3, with 9 nucleotides matching TRBD1. V lost 6 bases to trimming and J lost 0 bases; unmatched junction nucleotides: 3. CDR1 is KGHSH, CDR2 LQKENI, per germline. The CDR3 covers 15 residues. The CDR3 DNA reads TGTGCCAGCTCCCGGGACAGGGTCTCTGGAAACACCATATATTTT. This codes for CASSRDRVSGNTIYF.

V gene TRBV5-4 combines with J gene TRBJ1-1; D possibly corresponds to TRBD1 (6 bases). Deletions cut 2 bases from V and 3 bases from J, with 14 bases between. The CDR3 extends over 15 amino acids. Per germline, CDR1 SGHNT and CDR2 YYREEE (reference sequence). CDR3 loop: CASSFGNRVHTEAFF. Here the CDR3 DNA reads TGTGCCAGCAGCTTTGGTAACAGGGTCCACACTGAAGCTTTCTTT.

Only one count was recorded for this clone. The J gene is TRBJ2-7, the V gene TRBV11-2; 8 nucleotides agree with TRBD2. Looked up from germline, CDR1 is SGHAT and CDR2 is FQNNGV. The CDR3 has 16 residues. J was trimmed by 3 bases and V by 5 bases; bases with no gene match: 12. The CDR3, as DNA: TGTGCCAGCAGCCCCGCCGGGACTAGGGCAATCTACGAGCAGTACTTC. Translated: CASSPAGTRAIYEQYF.

This clone was counted between two and nine times. This chain uses TRBV6-6 with TRBJ1-1; D gene unclear. Deletions cut 7 bases from V and 3 bases from J, with 15 bases between. The CDR3 has 14 amino acids. Germline CDR1 is MNHNY and CDR2 is SVGAGI (reference sequence). The CDR3 loop reads CASTSLLVYTEAFF. CDR3 coding DNA: TGTGCCAGCACCTCCCTCCTTGTTTACACTGAAGCTTTCTTT.

The chain carries TRBV18 and TRBJ2-7; D is ambiguous. The CDR3 is made up of 14 amino acids. V was cut by 0 bases and J by 2 bases, with 8 bases left in between. The germline gives CDR1 KGHSH, CDR2 LQKENI. The CDR3 nucleotides are TGTGCCAGCTCACCACCGGGTATCCCCTACGAGCAGTACTTC. This sequence encodes CASSPPGIPYEQYF.

The table lists this clone with a few counts. J is TRBJ1-2 and V is TRBV6-6; weak D call: TRBD1 (6 bases). This CDR3 is built from 12 residues. The germline CDR1 and CDR2 sequences are MNHNY and SVGAGI (reference sequence). Trimming took 6 bases from V and 8 from J, leaving 13 bases between them. The CDR3 region is CASSYQGFGYTF. Here the CDR3 DNA reads TGTGCCAGCAGCTATCAGGGGTTCGGCTACACCTTC.

This clone showed up just a few times. CDR3 sequence reads: CASSPTGEYTDTQYF. Written as DNA, the CDR3 is TGTGCCAGCAGCCCGACAGGGGAATACACAGATACGCAGTATTTT. The chain joins TRBV6-5 to TRBJ2-3; TRBD1 aligns across 8 bases. Unmatched junction bases numbered 7, after V lost 6 bases and J lost 2 bases. Germline CDR1 MNHEY, CDR2 SVGAGI. This CDR3 has 15 residues.

The J gene is TRBJ2-5, the V gene TRBV6-5; a weak D match, TRBD2 (6 bases). The CDR3 is made up of 13 amino acids. Trimming left V 7 bases short and J 4 bases short, with 13 bases between. CDR1 MNHEY and CDR2 SVGAGI come from the germline V gene. CDR3 sequence (DNA): TGTGCCAGCAAGCTTGTGGAGGGAGAGACCCAGTACTTC. Translated, it gives CASKLVEGETQYF.